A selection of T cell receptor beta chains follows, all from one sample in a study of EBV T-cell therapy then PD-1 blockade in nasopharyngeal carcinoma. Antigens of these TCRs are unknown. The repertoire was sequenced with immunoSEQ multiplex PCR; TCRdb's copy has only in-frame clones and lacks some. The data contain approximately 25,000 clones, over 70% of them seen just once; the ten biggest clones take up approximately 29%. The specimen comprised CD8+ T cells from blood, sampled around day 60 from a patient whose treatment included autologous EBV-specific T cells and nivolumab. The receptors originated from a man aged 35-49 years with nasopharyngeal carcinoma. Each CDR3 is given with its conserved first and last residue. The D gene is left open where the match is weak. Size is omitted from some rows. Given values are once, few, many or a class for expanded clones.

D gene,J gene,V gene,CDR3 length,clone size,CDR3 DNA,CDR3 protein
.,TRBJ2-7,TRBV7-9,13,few,TGTGCCAGCAGCTTTGGACAGTTCTACGAGCAGTACTTC,CASSFGQFYEQYF
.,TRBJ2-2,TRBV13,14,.,TGTGCCAGCCTTGTCCGGGTGAACACCGGGGAGCTGTTTTTT,CASLVRVNTGELFF
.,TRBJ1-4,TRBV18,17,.,TGTGCCAGCTCACCCGCCGACGGCGCTTCAACTAATGAAAAACTGTTTTTT,CASSPADGASTNEKLFF
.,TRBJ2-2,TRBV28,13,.,TGTGCCAGCAGTCCCCCCCTGGCCGGGGAGCTGTTTTTT,CASSPPLAGELFF
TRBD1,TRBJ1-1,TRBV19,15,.,TGTGCCAGTAGACCCTGGGACAGGGGGGACACTGAAGCTTTCTTT,CASRPWDRGDTEAFF
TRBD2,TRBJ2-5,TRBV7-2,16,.,TGTGCCAGCAGCTTAGTTGGCGGGGGGGTCCAAGAGACCCAGTACTTC,CASSLVGGGVQETQYF
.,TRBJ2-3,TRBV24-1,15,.,TGTGCCACCAGCCGGTGGGGCAGCTCGGGGGATACGCAGTATTTT,CATSRWGSSGDTQYF
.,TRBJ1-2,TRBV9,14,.,TGTGCCAGCAGCGTAGGGGGCGGTGACTATGGCTACACCTTC,CASSVGGGDYGYTF
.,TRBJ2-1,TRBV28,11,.,TGTGCCAGCAGTTTCCCTAATGAGCAGTTCTTC,CASSFPNEQFF
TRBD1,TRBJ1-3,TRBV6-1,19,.,TGTGCCAGCAGTGAAGCGCTGACAGGGGACCATCTCTTTGGAAACACCATATATTTT,CASSEALTGDHLFGNTIYF